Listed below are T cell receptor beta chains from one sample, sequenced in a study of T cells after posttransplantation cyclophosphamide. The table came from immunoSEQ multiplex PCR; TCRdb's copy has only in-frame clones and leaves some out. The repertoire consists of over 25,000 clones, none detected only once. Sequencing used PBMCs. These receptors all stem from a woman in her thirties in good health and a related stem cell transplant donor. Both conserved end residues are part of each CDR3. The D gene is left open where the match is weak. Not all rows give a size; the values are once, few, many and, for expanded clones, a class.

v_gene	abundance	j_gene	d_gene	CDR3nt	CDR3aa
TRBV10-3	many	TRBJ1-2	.	TGTGCCATCAGTGAGCGCCAGGGGACAAACTATGGCTACACCTTC	CAISERQGTNYGYTF
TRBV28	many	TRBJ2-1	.	TGTGCCAGCAGTTTCGAAAGCTACTACGGCTACAATGAGCAGTTCTTC	CASSFESYYGYNEQFF
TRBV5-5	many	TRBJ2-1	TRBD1	TGTGCCAGCAGCTTGAGGGGACAGGGGAACAATGAGCAGTTCTTC	CASSLRGQGNNEQFF
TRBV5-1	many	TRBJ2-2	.	TGCGCCAGCAGCCTCGGGACTCCCGGGGAGCTGTTTTTT	CASSLGTPGELFF
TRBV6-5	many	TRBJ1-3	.	TGTGCCAGCAGTTACTCCAGGAGCAACACCATATATTTT	CASSYSRSNTIYF
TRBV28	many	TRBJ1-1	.	TGTGCCAGCAGAGCGGACAGCCCACTGGGAGCTTTCTTT	CASRADSPLGAFF
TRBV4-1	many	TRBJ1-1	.	TGCGCCAGCAGCCAAGGCCAGGGACACAAGAACACTGAAGCTTTCTTT	CASSQGQGHKNTEAFF
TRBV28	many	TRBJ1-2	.	TGTGCCAGCAGTTCCGATCCTGGACAGATCTATGGCTACACCTTC	CASSSDPGQIYGYTF
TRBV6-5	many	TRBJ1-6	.	TGTGCCAGCAGTTTCCTACAGGGTGGAAGTTCACCCCTCCACTTT	CASSFLQGGSSPLHF
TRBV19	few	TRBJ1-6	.	TGTGCCAGTAGTCCGCGGGACTTCTCTTCACCCCTCCACTTT	CASSPRDFSSPLHF
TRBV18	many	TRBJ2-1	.	TGTGCCAGCTCGTTGACAGGAGGGTTCAATGAGCAGTTCTTC	CASSLTGGFNEQFF
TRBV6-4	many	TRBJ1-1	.	TGTGCCAGCAGTGCACAGGGTGCGGGAACTGAAGCTTTCTTT	CASSAQGAGTEAFF
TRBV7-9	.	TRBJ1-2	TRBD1	TGTGCCAGCTACCGGCCCGGGACAGGGCAGAGTGGGCTCTATGGCTACACCTTC	CASYRPGTGQSGLYGYTF
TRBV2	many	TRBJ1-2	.	TGTGCCAGCAGTGGGCTCTCAACCAACTATGGCTACACCTTC	CASSGLSTNYGYTF
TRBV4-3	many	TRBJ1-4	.	TGCGCCAGCAGCTACGTCCGGGGTGAAAAACTGTTTTTT	CASSYVRGEKLFF
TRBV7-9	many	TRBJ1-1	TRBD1	TGTGCCAGCAGCCTGGGACAGGTGAACACTGAAGCTTTCTTT	CASSLGQVNTEAFF
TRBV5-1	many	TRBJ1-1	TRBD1	TGCGCCAGCGGTTTGGAGGGGGCCGGGAACACTGAAGCTTTCTTT	CASGLEGAGNTEAFF
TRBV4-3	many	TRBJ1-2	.	TGCGCCAGCAGCCCTCAGGGGTACTATGGCTACACCTTC	CASSPQGYYGYTF
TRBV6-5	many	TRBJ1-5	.	TGTGCCAGCAGGCCGGGGGGGAATCAGCCCCAGCATTTT	CASRPGGNQPQHF
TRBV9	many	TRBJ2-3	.	TGTGCCAGCAGCGTAGAACTAGCAGGAGTCGCAGATACGCAGTATTTT	CASSVELAGVADTQYF
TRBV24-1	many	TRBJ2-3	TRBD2	TGTGCCACCAGTGACCTCGGGACTAGCGGGGAAAGCACAGATACGCAGTATTTT	CATSDLGTSGESTDTQYF
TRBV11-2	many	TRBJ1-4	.	TGTGCCAGCAGCGCGAACAGGGCAGGGAATGAAAAACTGTTTTTT	CASSANRAGNEKLFF
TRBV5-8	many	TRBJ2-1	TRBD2	TGTGCCAGCAGCTTTGGGGGGGGGCAGTTCTTC	CASSFGGGQFF
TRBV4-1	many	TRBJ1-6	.	TGCGCCAGCAGCCAATTCCTCTTCTATAATTCACCCCTCCACTTT	CASSQFLFYNSPLHF
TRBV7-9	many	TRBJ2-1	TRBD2	TGTGCCAGCAGCTACTTGGCGGGGGAGAACAATGAGCAGTTCTTC	CASSYLAGENNEQFF
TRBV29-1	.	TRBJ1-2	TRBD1	TGCAGCGTTGGGGACAGGGAGGGGTATGGCTACACCTTC	CSVGDREGYGYTF
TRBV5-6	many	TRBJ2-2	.	TGTGCCAGCAGCTTCCAGGGGAACACCGGGGAGCTGTTTTTT	CASSFQGNTGELFF
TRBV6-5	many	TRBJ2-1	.	TGTGCCAGCAGTTACTTTGGGACAAAAAGCTACAATGAGCAGTTCTTC	CASSYFGTKSYNEQFF
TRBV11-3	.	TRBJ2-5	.	TGTGCCAGCAGCCCTTCCTGGACAGAAGAGACCCAGTACTTC	CASSPSWTEETQYF
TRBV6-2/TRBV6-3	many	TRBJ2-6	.	TGTGCCAGCAGTTACGGGCCGAGGGGCTACGGGGCCAACGTCCTGACTTTC	CASSYGPRGYGANVLTF
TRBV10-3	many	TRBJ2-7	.	TGTGCCATCAGTGAGTCGATCGTGGTCAGGGCCAAGAACGAGCAGTACTTC	CAISESIVVRAKNEQYF
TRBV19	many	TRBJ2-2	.	TGTGCCAGTAGTATAGATGGGGCCGACACCGGGGAGCTGTTTTTT	CASSIDGADTGELFF
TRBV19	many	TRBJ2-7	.	TGTGCCAGTAGTATGGCGTCAGGGGTACGTTACGAGCAGTACTTC	CASSMASGVRYEQYF
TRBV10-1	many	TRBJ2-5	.	TGCGCCGGAGGGTGGTACCAAGAGACCCAGTACTTC	CAGGWYQETQYF
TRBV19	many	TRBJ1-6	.	TGTGCCAGTAGTATCGATAATTCACCCCTCCACTTT	CASSIDNSPLHF
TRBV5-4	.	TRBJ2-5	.	TGTGCCAGCAGCGGGGCGGGACTCCCCAGGGAGACCCAGTACTTC	CASSGAGLPRETQYF
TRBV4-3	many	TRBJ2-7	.	TGCGCCAGCATCCCCCGGACTATAAGTGACGAGCAGTACTTC	CASIPRTISDEQYF
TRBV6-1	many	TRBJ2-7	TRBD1	TGTGCCAGCAGTGATGGCTTGAGATGGGACAGGGGAAGCGAGCAGTACTTC	CASSDGLRWDRGSEQYF
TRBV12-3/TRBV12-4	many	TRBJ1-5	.	TGTGCCAGCAGTTTGTCGTATACATATAGCAATCAGCCCCAGCATTTT	CASSLSYTYSNQPQHF
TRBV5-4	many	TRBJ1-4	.	TGTGCCAGCAGCTTGAGGCTCGGGGCAACTAATGAAAAACTGTTTTTT	CASSLRLGATNEKLFF
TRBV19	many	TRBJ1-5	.	TGTGCCAGTAGCGAACAGGGTCGGAACAATCAGCCCCAGCATTTT	CASSEQGRNNQPQHF
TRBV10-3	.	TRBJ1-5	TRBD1	TGTGCCGCGAGGACAGGGACGGATCAGCCCCAGCATTTT	CAARTGTDQPQHF